This entry lists 31 T cell receptor beta chains sequenced from one sample in a study of shared clonotypes between healthy human individuals. The data were produced by immunoSEQ multiplex PCR, yet TCRdb's version contains in-frame clones alone and is incomplete. The sample has over a million clones; roughly 98.5% are singletons. The sample taken for sequencing was naive CD4+ T cells sorted from blood. Subset of the sample: CD45RA+ positively selected. The receptors come from a man aged 25 to 40 in good health.

The rearrangement uses TRBV7-9 and TRBJ2-3; TRBD2 matches at 10 bases. CDR1 is SEHNR, CDR2 FQNEAQ, per germline (reference sequence). The CDR3 covers 15 residues. V was clipped by 4 bases and J by 4 bases; unmatched bases: 5. In DNA, the CDR3 is TGTGCCAGCAGCTCCGGAGCGGGAGGGCCAGATACGCAGTATTTT. Its protein product is CASSSGAGGPDTQYF.

The CDR3 loop reads CAIGTAPYEQYF. The DNA for the CDR3 is TGTGCCATCGGGACAGCTCCCTACGAGCAGTACTTC. The chain has TRBV28 and TRBJ2-7; 7 positions agree with TRBD1. Trimming at V came to 10 bases and at J to 2 bases, leaving 5 bases not matched to a gene. The CDR3 length is 12 residues. Germline CDR1 MDHEN, CDR2 SYDVKM.

Concerning this clone itself: In the same sample, other DNA sequences code for this CDR3. This chain links TRBV9 with TRBJ2-5; tentatively, D is TRBD1 or TRBD2 (5 bases each). Germline CDR1 SGDLS, CDR2 YYNGEE. Trimming pared 0 bases from V and 5 bases from J, leaving 8 bases between. This CDR3 is 13 amino acids long. CDR3 region: CASSVGGSETQYF. Here the CDR3 DNA reads TGTGCCAGCAGCGTAGGGGGGAGTGAGACCCAGTACTTC.

Regarding this clone: This sample also contains other DNA sequences that code for the same CDR3. This chain links TRBV5-4 with TRBJ2-5; unclear D gene. Trimming removed 4 bases from V and 0 bases from J, with 4 bases in between. Per germline, CDR1 SGHNT and CDR2 YYREEE (reference sequence). This CDR3 has 12 residues. The CDR3: CASSRYQETQYF. The CDR3, as DNA: TGTGCCAGCAGCAGGTACCAAGAGACCCAGTACTTC.

The chain is built from TRBV18 and TRBJ2-3; no definite D call. This CDR3 comprises 15 residues. The germline gives CDR1 KGHSH, CDR2 LQKENI. Trimming removed 4 bases from V and 2 bases from J, with 13 bases in between. Here the CDR3 DNA reads TGTGCCAGCTCACGTGACCAGGCCTTCACAGATACGCAGTATTTT. Its translation: CASSRDQAFTDTQYF.

In the case of this clone: Other DNA sequences in the sample encode the same CDR3. The chain uses TRBV5-6 and TRBJ2-2; no clear D gene. The germline V gene has CDR1 SGHDT and CDR2 YYEEEE. There are 15 residues in the CDR3. The V end was cut by 0 bases, the J end by 4 bases, with 10 bases between. The CDR3 nucleotides are TGTGCCAGCAGCTTGGTGGGCAGAAGCACCGGGGAGCTGTTTTTT. It specifies CASSLVGRSTGELFF.

The chain couples TRBV15 to TRBJ2-2; 8 nucleotides align to TRBD2. This CDR3 is 17 amino acids long. V lost 2 bases and J lost 6; bases outside the gene matches: 11. The germline CDR1 and CDR2 sequences are LNHNV and YYDKDF (reference sequence). CDR3 region: CATSRPPGLGGAGELFF. In DNA form, the CDR3 reads TGTGCCACCAGCAGACCTCCGGGACTAGGGGGGGCCGGGGAGCTGTTTTTT.

V usage is TRBV29-1 and J usage is TRBJ2-1; D call uncertain. The V end was cut by 2 bases, the J end by 3 bases, with 8 bases between. CDR3 length: 13 residues. CDR1 SQVTM and CDR2 ANQGSEA come from the germline V gene. CDR3 DNA sequence: TGCAGCGTTGAACTGGACGTCTACAATGAGCAGTTCTTC. Translation: CSVELDVYNEQFF.

The chain is built from TRBV10-3 and TRBJ2-1, with D hard to call. V lost 7 bases and J 4 bases, leaving 11 bases between the germline ends. The germline V gene encodes CDR1 ENHRY and CDR2 SYGVKD. The CDR3 spans 13 residues. CDR3 in DNA: TGTGCCATCACCGGATCCCCGTACAATGAGCAGTTCTTC. Its protein product is CAITGSPYNEQFF.

J is TRBJ2-7 and V is TRBV4-3, with 12 bases fitting TRBD2. V lost 0 bases to trimming and J lost 5 bases; unmatched junction nucleotides: 5. The CDR3 extends over 16 amino acids. The germline V gene has CDR1 LGHNA and CDR2 YSLEER. CDR3 bases: TGCGCCAGCAGCCAAGAACCGGGACTAGCGGGTAACGAGCAGTACTTC. Translating it yields CASSQEPGLAGNEQYF.

The V gene is TRBV28, the J gene TRBJ1-5; 7 nucleotides match TRBD1. CDR3 length equals 15 residues. CDR1 MDHEN and CDR2 SYDVKM come from the germline V gene. V was pared by 5 bases and J by 1 base, with 5 bases of the junction left unmatched. The CDR3: CASSPGQESNQPQHF. In nucleotides, the CDR3 is TGTGCCAGCAGTCCAGGACAGGAAAGCAATCAGCCCCAGCATTTT.

The chain links TRBV4-1 to TRBJ1-5; 7 bases fit TRBD1. The CDR3 totals 17 residues. Germline V gene sequence: CDR1 MGHRA, CDR2 YSYEKL. Germline trimming cut 0 bases from V and 0 bases from J; bases unmatched to any gene: 5. The chain's CDR3 is CASSQDGTEISNQPQHF. The DNA of the CDR3 is TGCGCCAGCAGCCAAGATGGGACAGAGATTAGCAATCAGCCCCAGCATTTT.

The V gene is TRBV7-2, the J gene TRBJ1-5; 7 nucleotides line up with TRBD1. The germline V gene encodes CDR1 SGHTA and CDR2 FQGNSA. The ends lost 4 bases at V and 4 bases at J; junction bases unmatched: 4. This CDR3 contains 14 residues. The CDR3 loop reads CASSYDRVNQPQHF. The CDR3 DNA reads TGTGCCAGCAGCTACGACAGGGTAAATCAGCCCCAGCATTTT.

Comments on this clone: Other DNA sequences in this specimen translate into the identical CDR3. V is TRBV18 and J is TRBJ1-5; 8 bases fit TRBD1. The CDR3 has 14 amino acids. The germline V gene has CDR1 KGHSH and CDR2 LQKENI. The ends lost 6 bases at V and 3 bases at J; junction bases unmatched: 4. The CDR3 sequence: CASSLDRVNQPQHF. The CDR3 bases are TGTGCCAGCTCGCTGGACAGGGTCAATCAGCCCCAGCATTTT.

This chain connects TRBV10-2 to TRBJ1-1; a weak D match, TRBD1 (6 bases). Germline CDR1 is WSHSY and CDR2 is SAAADI. The CDR3 runs 13 residues. The V end lost 0 bases, the J end lost 11 bases, and 13 bases lay between the germline ends. CDR3: CASSESLWGRAFF. Written as DNA, the CDR3 is TGCGCCAGCAGTGAGTCACTGTGGGGGCGGGCTTTCTTT.

This chain uses TRBV5-1 with TRBJ2-3; no firm D call. Trimming stripped 0 bases from V and 2 bases from J, with 13 bases between. This CDR3 spans 16 amino acids. Germline-derived CDR1 and CDR2 are SGHRS and YFSETQ. CDR3 sequence (DNA): TGCGCCAGCAGCTTGGACAGAAATGGGATCACAGATACGCAGTATTTT. Its translation is CASSLDRNGITDTQYF.

The V call is TRBV10-2, the J call TRBJ1-5, with 10 bases aligning to TRBD1. The CDR3 length is 16 residues. The germline CDR1 and CDR2 sequences are WSHSY and SAAADI. The trim removed 4 bases at V and 7 bases at J, leaving 10 bases unmatched. CDR3 region: CASSASGQGGRQPQHF. For the CDR3, the DNA is TGCGCCAGCAGTGCTAGCGGACAGGGGGGAAGGCAGCCCCAGCATTTT.

This rearrangement joins TRBV5-1 to TRBJ1-4; D might be TRBD1 (5 bases). The CDR3 runs 15 residues. Trimming removed 2 bases at V and 7 bases at J, with 15 bases between. The germline gives CDR1 SGHRS, CDR2 YFSETQ. As DNA, the CDR3 is TGCGCCAGCAGCTTCGGCGGTCCGGGGGGTGAAAAACTGTTTTTT. Protein sequence: CASSFGGPGGEKLFF.

The chain recombines TRBV5-8 with TRBJ2-5; TRBD2 matches at 16 bases. Germline loops: CDR1 SGHTS, CDR2 YDEGEE. The V gene end was trimmed by 5 bases and the J gene end by 4 bases; junction bases not matched to a gene: 5. This CDR3 spans 16 amino acids. CDR3 bases: TGTGCCAGCAGGGGGACTAGCGGGAGGGCCACAGAGACCCAGTACTTC. It codes for CASRGTSGRATETQYF.

This clone was recorded only once. This chain connects TRBV18 to TRBJ1-1, with D possibly being TRBD1 (5 bases). V lost 3 bases to trimming and J lost 1 base, with 12 bases between them. Germline V gene sequence: CDR1 KGHSH, CDR2 LQKENI. CDR3 length equals 15 residues. The CDR3 bases are TGTGCCAGCTCACCGACCCAGGGCCGGAACACTGAAGCTTTCTTT. Its protein is CASSPTQGRNTEAFF.

The CDR3 reads CASSHRPGLAEINEQFF. The CDR3 DNA is TGCGCCAGCAGCCACCGACCTGGACTAGCGGAAATCAATGAGCAGTTCTTC. The chain is built from TRBV5-1 and TRBJ2-1; 10 bases are a match to TRBD2. V dropped 4 bases and J dropped 6; count of bases not matched to a gene: 13. CDR3 length: 17 amino acids. Germline CDR1 is SGHRS and CDR2 is YFSETQ.

The rearrangement uses TRBV10-1 and TRBJ1-1, with 8 bases aligning to TRBD1. V shed 3 bases and J 6 bases; nucleotides not matched to a gene: 9. The CDR3 has 15 amino acids. Germline-derived CDR1 and CDR2 are WNHNN and SYGVQD (reference sequence). This CDR3 is CASSDANRGAAEAFF. CDR3 coding DNA: TGCGCCAGCAGTGACGCGAACAGGGGGGCCGCTGAAGCTTTCTTT.

J is TRBJ2-7 and V is TRBV27, with D maybe TRBD2 (5 bases). The germline V gene has CDR1 MNHEY and CDR2 SMNVEV (reference sequence). Trimming left V 5 bases short and J 6 bases short, with 11 bases between. The CDR3 loop spans 12 amino acids. CDR3: CASSLGLGEQYF. The CDR3 DNA reads as TGTGCCAGCAGTCTCGGACTGGGCGAGCAGTACTTC.

This clone has only one observation. Other DNA sequences from this sample encode an identical CDR3 as well. The chain recombines TRBV7-2 with TRBJ2-7; either TRBD1 or TRBD2 may supply D (5 bases each). Germline CDR1 SGHTA, CDR2 FQGNSA. V was shortened by 1 base and J by 0 bases, with 7 bases between the two germline ends. This CDR3 region has 14 residues. CDR3 nucleotides: TGTGCCAGCAGCTTAGGAGGGGACTCCTACGAGCAGTACTTC. It specifies CASSLGGDSYEQYF.

The chain uses TRBV10-3 and TRBJ2-7; 11 positions agree with TRBD1. CDR1 ENHRY and CDR2 SYGVKD come from the germline V gene. The V segment lost 7 bases and the J segment 5 bases; nucleotides outside the gene matches: 7. There are 14 residues in the CDR3. CDR3 nucleotide sequence: TGTGCCATCACCCGAGGACAGGGGGCCCACGAGCAGTACTTC. Translated, it gives CAITRGQGAHEQYF.

V and J are TRBV5-1 and TRBJ1-1; D remains ambiguous. CDR3 length: 14 residues. With 4 bases removed from V and 3 bases from J, the gap between germline ends came to 13 bases. Germline V gene sequence: CDR1 SGHRS, CDR2 YFSETQ. The CDR3 coding sequence is TGCGCCAGCAGCCAAGACGTATGGGACACTGAAGCTTTCTTT. It is translated as CASSQDVWDTEAFF.

The rearrangement links TRBV7-2 to TRBJ2-7; TRBD2 might be the D (5 bases). The CDR3 runs to 13 residues. V was shortened by 3 bases and J by 7 bases, with 13 bases between the two germline ends. Per the germline V gene, CDR1 is SGHTA and CDR2 is FQGNSA. The chain's CDR3 is CASSLGGLGEQYF. As DNA, the CDR3 is TGTGCCAGCAGCTTGGGCGGGTTAGGGGAGCAGTACTTC.

This rearrangement joins TRBV4-1 to TRBJ1-2, with D possibly TRBD1 on 6 matching bases. Germline lookup yields CDR1 MGHRA and CDR2 YSYEKL. CDR3 length: 16 residues. The V end lost 0 bases, the J end lost 5 bases, and 16 bases lay between the germline ends. The CDR3, as DNA: TGCGCCAGCAGCCAAGAGGCTGGGGGGCGACCATATGGCTACACCTTC. Translated, it gives CASSQEAGGRPYGYTF.

Concerning this clone: Within the sample, other DNA sequences also encode this same CDR3. This sequence joins TRBV5-1 and TRBJ2-1; maybe TRBD2 (6 bases). The V end lost 1 base, the J end lost 7 bases, and 9 bases lay between the germline ends. Per the germline V gene, CDR1 is SGHRS and CDR2 is YFSETQ. This CDR3 is 13 amino acids long. Here the CDR3 DNA reads TGCGCCAGCAGCTTGCCGGGGGATAATGAGCAGTTCTTC. It yields the protein CASSLPGDNEQFF.

Remarks on this clone: The junction departs from the called germline gene at one end, perhaps through a read error. The chain carries TRBV7-7 and TRBJ2-1; no clear D gene. The CDR3 is 16 residues long. Per germline, CDR1 SSHAT and CDR2 FNYEAQ (reference sequence). For the CDR3, the DNA is TGTGCTAGCAGCTTAACGCTCGCGGATTCCTACAATGAGCAGTTCTTC. Its protein is CASSLTLADSYNEQFF.

This chain links TRBV28 with TRBJ1-2; D is unclear. Germline loops: CDR1 MDHEN, CDR2 SYDVKM. V was shortened by 4 bases and J by 8 bases, with 17 bases between the two germline ends. CDR3 length: 14 residues. The CDR3 DNA reads as TGTGCCAGCAGTTCGCCCGGAGTCCCGGGAGGCTACACCTTC. Residues: CASSSPGVPGGYTF.